A single sample is the source of the 10 T cell receptor beta chains below, sequenced in a study of cytomegalovirus exposure and HLA in healthy donors. With 60 Vbeta and 13 Jbeta primers, the PCR was carried out. Profiling relied on immunoSEQ multiplex PCR, and the TCRdb table lists in-frame clones only, not all of them. The sample lists 150,000 or so clones; approximately 80% were seen once. Sequencing was carried out using PBMCs. The source is a woman aged 40 to 50 in good health and CMV-seronegative.

The V and J genes are TRBV11-2 and TRBJ2-5; no reliable D call. The germline gives CDR1 SGHAT, CDR2 FQNNGV. The CDR3 has 14 residues. Trimming left V 4 bases short and J 5 bases short, with 14 bases between. The CDR3 protein is CASSSSGPPETQYF. The CDR3 DNA reads TGTGCCAGCAGCTCCAGTGGGCCCCCGGAGACCCAGTACTTC.

The chain combines TRBV7-9 with TRBJ2-7, with a weak D call TRBD1 (6 bases). The V end was cut by 3 bases, the J end by 0 bases, with 9 bases between. Germline CDR1 SEHNR, CDR2 FQNEAQ (reference sequence). The CDR3 is 14 residues long. The CDR3 DNA reads TGTGCCAGCAGCTTGCAGGGGAGCTCCTACGAGCAGTACTTC. This gives the protein CASSLQGSSYEQYF.

Of note for this clone: This specimen includes other DNA sequences encoding the same CDR3. V gene TRBV4-3 combines with J gene TRBJ2-7; 11 positions match TRBD1. Germline-derived CDR1 and CDR2 are LGHNA and YSLEER. CDR3 length: 16 residues. V was clipped by 4 bases and J by 4 bases; unmatched bases: 9. The CDR3 coding sequence is TGCGCCAGCAGCCCGGGGGGGACAGGGGGTAATTACGAGCAGTACTTC. It is translated as CASSPGGTGGNYEQYF.

This clone was observed a few times. This chain connects TRBV4-1 to TRBJ1-4; D gene unclear. Germline V lookup: CDR1 MGHRA, CDR2 YSYEKL. The CDR3 is made up of 13 amino acids. The V gene lost 1 base and the J gene lost 7 bases, with 7 bases spanning the gap. CDR3 amino acids: CASSQVRSEKLFF. As DNA, the CDR3 is TGCGCCAGCAGCCAAGTCAGAAGTGAAAAACTGTTTTTT.

The rearrangement joins TRBV19 to TRBJ2-7; 7 nucleotides match TRBD1. CDR3 size: 15 residues. Germline CDR1 and CDR2: LNHDA and SQIVND (reference sequence). V lost 6 bases, J lost 2 bases, and 10 bases stayed unmatched. The CDR3 DNA sequence: TGTGCCAGTAGCGATTCCAGGGGGTTTGCCTACGAGCAGTACTTC. It codes for CASSDSRGFAYEQYF.

This CDR3 is CASSLDRSIVEQYF. In DNA, the CDR3 is TGTGCCAGCAGCTTAGATAGAAGCATTGTCGAGCAGTACTTC. V gene TRBV7-9 combines with J gene TRBJ2-5, with no clear D. Gene TRBJ2-7 matches the end of the DNA better, so the J call may be wrong. The CDR3 sequence is 14 residues long. The germline CDR1 and CDR2 sequences are SEHNR and FQNEAQ (reference sequence).

This clone has a handful of counts. This chain connects TRBV7-8 to TRBJ2-2; D possibly corresponds to TRBD2 (7 bases). The CDR3 consists of 15 residues. The germline V gene has CDR1 SGHVS and CDR2 FQNEAQ. V was clipped by 2 bases and J by 6 bases, with 13 bases between them. The CDR3 DNA reads as TGTGCCAGCAGCTTATGGGGGGGGGCTTCCGGGGAGCTGTTTTTT. Protein sequence: CASSLWGGASGELFF.

The rearrangement joins TRBV5-1 to TRBJ2-5; TRBD1 might be the D (6 bases). Germline lookup yields CDR1 SGHRS and CDR2 YFSETQ. The CDR3 is 18 amino acids. The V and J ends lost 4 bases and 0 bases respectively, with 22 bases between them. The CDR3 sequence: CASSLFGQTRGYQETQYF. The CDR3 nucleotides read TGCGCCAGCAGCCTATTTGGACAAACTAGGGGGTACCAAGAGACCCAGTACTTC.

V and J are TRBV12-5 and TRBJ2-3, with D possibly TRBD2 on 5 matching bases. This CDR3 region has 14 residues. Germline CDR1 LGHNT, CDR2 FRNRAP. V gave up 3 bases and J gave up 0 bases, with 7 bases separating them. CDR3 sequence reads: CASGFGGSTDTQYF. CDR3 nucleotide sequence: TGTGCTAGTGGTTTTGGCGGGAGCACAGATACGCAGTATTTT.

This rearrangement joins TRBV28 to TRBJ1-4; a weak D match, TRBD1 (6 bases). The V end lost 7 bases, the J end lost 7 bases, and 28 bases lay between the germline ends. This CDR3 has 18 residues. Germline V gene sequence: CDR1 MDHEN, CDR2 SYDVKM. The DNA of the CDR3 is TGTGCCAGCACTTTGGACAGAACGGACCTGCCCCACTCTGAAAAACTGTTTTTT. This sequence encodes CASTLDRTDLPHSEKLFF.